What follows is one TCR beta chain and its context. Here immunoSEQ multiplex PCR was the method, and the copy in TCRdb shows in-frame clones only, minus some. The sample lists 150,000 or so clones, around 85% occurring once. These data are taken from a study of blood T cell repertoires in COVID-19. Sequenced: peripheral blood. The TCR originated in an elderly woman with acute or convalescent COVID-19.

CDR3 coding DNA: TGTGCCGGAGCAGTGTATGCAACTAATGAAAAACTGTTTTTT. It yields the protein CAGAVYATNEKLFF. V and J are TRBV2 and TRBJ1-4; D call uncertain. The CDR3 consists of 14 residues. Germline assignment: CDR1 SNHLY and CDR2 FYNNEI. V was trimmed by 11 bases and J by 0 bases, leaving 13 bases between them.